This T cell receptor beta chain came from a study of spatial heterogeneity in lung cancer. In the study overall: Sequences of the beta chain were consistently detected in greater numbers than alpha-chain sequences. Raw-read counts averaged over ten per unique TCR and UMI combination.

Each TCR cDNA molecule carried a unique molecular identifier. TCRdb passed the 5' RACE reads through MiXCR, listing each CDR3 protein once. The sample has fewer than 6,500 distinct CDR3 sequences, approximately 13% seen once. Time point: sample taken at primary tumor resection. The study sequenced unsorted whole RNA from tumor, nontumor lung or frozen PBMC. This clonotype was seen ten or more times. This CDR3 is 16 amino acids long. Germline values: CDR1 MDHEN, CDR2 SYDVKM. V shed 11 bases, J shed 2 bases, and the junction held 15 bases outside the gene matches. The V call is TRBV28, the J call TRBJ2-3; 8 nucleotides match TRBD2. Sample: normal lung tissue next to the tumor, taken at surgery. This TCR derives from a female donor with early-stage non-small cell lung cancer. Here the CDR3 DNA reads TGTGCCGGACGGAGATTTTCCGGGAGGGACACAGATACGCAGTATTTT. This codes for CAGRRFSGRDTDTQYF.